This paragraph reports one TCR beta chain. CD8 cells regarded as naive lacked CD45RO, were positively chosen for CCR7, and omitted terminally differentiated effector memory CD45RA+ cells. Clones were read by immunoSEQ multiplex PCR, and TCRdb kept only the in-frame ones, dropping some. In the table there are roughly 2,000,000 clones, about 93% of which are singletons. The sample is drawn from a study of shared clonotypes between healthy human individuals. The CDR3 loop spans 15 amino acids. V was pared by 5 bases and J by 5 bases, with 9 bases of the junction left unmatched. Germline values: CDR1 MNHEY, CDR2 SVGAGI.

This receptor was identified in a man aged 18 to 35 in good health. Some clones in this sample may be carry-over from other donors' samples. Sequenced material: naive CD8+ T cells from PBMCs. The rearrangement joins TRBV6-5 to TRBJ2-7; 10 bases agree with TRBD1. This chain's CDR3 is CASSQPGQGTHEQYF. The CDR3 DNA sequence: TGTGCCAGCAGTCAGCCGGGACAGGGGACCCACGAGCAGTACTTC.